Listed below are T cell receptor beta chains from one sample, sequenced in a study of cytomegalovirus exposure and HLA in healthy donors. Here immunoSEQ multiplex PCR was the method, and the copy in TCRdb shows in-frame clones only, minus some. This table has roughly 130,000 clones, around 70% appearing once. Input material: PBMCs. The receptor source for this set is a man between 25 and 39 years old in good health and CMV-seropositive. CDR3s include the opening cysteine and the closing phenylalanine or tryptophan.

cdr3_aa,cdr3_length,v_call
CASSPGQIGQETQYF,15,TRBV18
CAISSEAYEQYF,12,TRBV10-3
CASGVNQPQHF,11,TRBV7-9
CSVATQLNNEQFF,13,TRBV29-1
CASSLAVGARLNEQFF,16,TRBV5-1
CASMRTGASQPQHF,14,TRBV27
CASSVDSEAFF,11,TRBV6-5
CASSPGGDEQYF,12,TRBV7-3
CSAFLNTGELFF,12,TRBV29-1
CASSFFLATGGNTEAFF,17,TRBV28
CASSLEGTDTQYF,13,TRBV27
CASSSGTGGFTEAFF,15,TRBV5-4
CASSHTGGTEAFF,13,TRBV4-3
CASSLVQGLGYGYTF,15,TRBV7-2
CASSVRPLYPVSYNEQFF,18,TRBV9
CAARTVPHSYEQYF,14,TRBV10-3
CASEGGQEHYEQYF,14,TRBV2
CASSELAGVVETQYF,15,TRBV6-1
CASSQDGSSSYNSPLHF,17,TRBV4-2
CASSLVRLAGGAHEQFF,17,TRBV5-6
CASSKDPGTGAYEQYF,16,TRBV2
CASTRNAARVAFF,13,TRBV6-1
CASSLGVSGSFSETQYF,17,TRBV7-9
CASSSIGTGDGYTF,14,TRBV28
CASSSRGGRVVETQYF,16,TRBV5-1
CASSPYRTENTEAFF,15,TRBV4-2
CASSLQGSTDYGYTF,15,TRBV6-6
CASAGTSLETQYF,13,TRBV5-1
CASSLLAGSFYGYTF,15,TRBV5-6
CASSQLAGVGNEQFF,15,TRBV6-1
CASIQSGNTIYF,12,TRBV2
CASSAGTGGYGYTF,14,TRBV6-5
CASSYRDLETQYF,13,TRBV6-5
CASSSPRGRGYNEQFF,16,TRBV7-2
CASSWEGQGETQYF,14,TRBV5-1
CASSTEECNQPQHF,14,TRBV21-1
CSVSTGFDSYGYTF,14,TRBV29-1
CASSTSQGYQPQHF,14,TRBV7-8
CASSLSGGPSSHNDNEQFF,19,TRBV7-9
CASRNLAGGPDEQFF,15,TRBV27
CASSIAGTRKEQYF,14,TRBV19
CASAGGTLAVDTQYF,15,TRBV5-1
CASSISVNQPQHF,13,TRBV19
CASSQDGTSGRYEQYF,16,TRBV4-2
CATHLDRLLNYGYTF,15,TRBV28
CASKMGRGEAFF,12,TRBV28
CSSSHPLPGQGSGANVLTF,19,TRBV7-9
CASSEFRSGTSGSYEQYF,18,TRBV25-1